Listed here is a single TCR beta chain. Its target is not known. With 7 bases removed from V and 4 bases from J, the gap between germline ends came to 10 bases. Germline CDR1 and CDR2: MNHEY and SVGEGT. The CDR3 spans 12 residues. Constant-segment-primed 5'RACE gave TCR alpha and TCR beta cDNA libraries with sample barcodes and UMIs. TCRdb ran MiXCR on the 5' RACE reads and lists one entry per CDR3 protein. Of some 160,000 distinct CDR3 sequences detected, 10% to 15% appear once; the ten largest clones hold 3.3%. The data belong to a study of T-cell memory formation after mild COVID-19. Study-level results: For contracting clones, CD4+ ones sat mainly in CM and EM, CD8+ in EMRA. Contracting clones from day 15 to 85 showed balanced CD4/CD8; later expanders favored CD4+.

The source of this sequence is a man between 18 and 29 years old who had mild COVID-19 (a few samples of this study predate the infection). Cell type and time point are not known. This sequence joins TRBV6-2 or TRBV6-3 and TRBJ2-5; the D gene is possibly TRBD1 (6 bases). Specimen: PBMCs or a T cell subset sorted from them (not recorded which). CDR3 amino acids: CASNAGVETQYF. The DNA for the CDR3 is TGTGCCAGCAACGCAGGGGTAGAGACCCAGTACTTC.